This T cell receptor beta chain was identified in a study of neoadjuvant nivolumab and ipilimumab in lung cancer. Findings and limits, study-wide: From pretherapy to surgery, tumor richness and clonality rose with dual therapy.

CDR3 length: 15 amino acids. V shed 1 base and J 10 bases; nucleotides not matched to a gene: 10. Germline lookup yields CDR1 SGHTA and CDR2 FQGNSA. Details on this clone: Its antigen is undetermined.

Measured with immunoSEQ multiplex PCR; TCRdb has only the in-frame clones, and not every one. The data show 9,600 or so clones, with approximately 75% seen just once and roughly 3.2% held by the top ten. The receptor comes from an adult with non-small cell lung cancer. This material consisted of tumor tissue, taken after neoadjuvant nivolumab, alone or with ipilimumab, at or shortly before surgery. V gene TRBV7-2 combines with J gene TRBJ2-1; the match to TRBD2 covers 7 bases. The CDR3 DNA sequence: TGTGCCAGCAGCTTAGTTGGTGCGGGAGCTGGCGAGCAGTTCTTC. Translation gives CASSLVGAGAGEQFF.